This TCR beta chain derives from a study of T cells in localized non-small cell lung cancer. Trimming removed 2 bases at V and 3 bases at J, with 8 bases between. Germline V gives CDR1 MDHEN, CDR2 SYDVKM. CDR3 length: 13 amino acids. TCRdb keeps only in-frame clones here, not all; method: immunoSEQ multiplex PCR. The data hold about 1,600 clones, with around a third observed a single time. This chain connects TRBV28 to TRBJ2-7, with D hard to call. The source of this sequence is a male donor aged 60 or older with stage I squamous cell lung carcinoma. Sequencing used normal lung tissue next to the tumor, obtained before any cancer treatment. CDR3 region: CASSLGLYYEQYF. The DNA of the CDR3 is TGTGCCAGCAGTTTAGGTCTATACTACGAGCAGTACTTC. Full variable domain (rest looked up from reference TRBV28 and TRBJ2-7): DVKVTQSSRYLVKRTGEKVFLECVQDMDHENMFWYRQDPGLGLRLIYFSYDVKMKEKGDIPEGYSVSREKKERFSLILESASTNQTSMYLCASSLGLYYEQYFGPGTRLTVT.